These T cell receptor beta chains were read from a single sample in a study of shared clonotypes between healthy human individuals. Data came from immunoSEQ multiplex PCR; TCRdb stores just in-frame clones and leaves some out. This table has approximately 1.9 million clones, approximately 92% appearing once. What was sequenced was naive CD8+ T cells from PBMCs. The source of these receptors is a man younger than 30 in good health. Some clones in this sample may be carry-over from other donors' samples. The CDR3 runs from the conserved cysteine through the conserved F or W. The D gene is left open where the match is weak. The size field is filled for only some rows; it gives once, few, many or a size class.

D gene | J gene | V gene | clone size | CDR3 length | CDR3 protein | CDR3 DNA
- | TRBJ1-1 | TRBV28 | - | 17 | CASSRLEPRVMNTEAFF | TGTGCCAGCAGCCGCCTCGAGCCCAGGGTTATGAACACTGAAGCTTTCTTT
- | TRBJ1-5 | TRBV13 | - | 17 | CASSYTAGTDSNQPQHF | TGTGCCAGCAGCTATACTGCCGGGACGGATAGCAATCAGCCCCAGCATTTT
- | TRBJ1-4 | TRBV7-9 | - | 14 | CASSSRRLREKLFF | TGTGCCAGCAGCTCTCGGCGCCTCCGGGAAAAACTGTTTTTT
TRBD1 | TRBJ2-7 | TRBV27 | - | 15 | CASSSIDRGLNEQYF | TGTGCCAGCAGTTCCATAGACAGGGGGCTTAACGAGCAGTACTTC
- | TRBJ1-5 | TRBV6-5 | - | 13 | CASSASSNQPQHF | TGTGCCAGCAGTGCTAGTTCCAATCAGCCCCAGCATTTT
- | TRBJ1-4 | TRBV7-9 | - | 12 | CASSSADEKLFF | TGTGCCAGCAGCTCCGCAGATGAAAAACTGTTTTTT
- | TRBJ1-3 | TRBV4-1 | - | 17 | CASSQVGRGPFGNTIYF | TGCGCCAGCAGCCAAGTCGGGCGGGGACCATTTGGAAACACCATATATTTT
TRBD2 | TRBJ2-7 | TRBV6-6 | - | 15 | CASSYGSGRTGEQYF | TGTGCCAGCAGTTACGGTAGCGGGAGAACGGGCGAGCAGTACTTC
TRBD1 | TRBJ1-2 | TRBV10-3 | once | 14 | CAIGTGALLSGYTF | TGTGCCATCGGGACAGGGGCCCTCTTGAGCGGCTACACCTTC
- | TRBJ2-1 | TRBV7-8 | - | 16 | CASSLPTEGGGNEQFF | TGTGCCAGCAGCTTACCAACGGAGGGGGGAGGCAATGAGCAGTTCTTC
TRBD1 | TRBJ2-1 | TRBV4-1 | once | 15 | CASSQELGTGSEQFF | TGCGCCAGCAGCCAAGAATTAGGGACAGGGAGCGAGCAGTTCTTC
TRBD1 | TRBJ1-4 | TRBV6-5 | - | 14 | CASALGQGLEKLFF | TGTGCCAGCGCCCTGGGACAGGGGCTTGAAAAACTGTTTTTT
TRBD2 | TRBJ2-7 | TRBV11-2 | once | 17 | CASSLDIPSGLSYEQYF | TGTGCCAGCAGCTTAGATATTCCTAGCGGGCTCTCCTACGAGCAGTACTTC
TRBD2 | TRBJ2-7 | TRBV9 | - | 15 | CASSVAGGRAYEQYF | TGTGCCAGCAGCGTGGCTGGCGGGAGAGCCTACGAGCAGTACTTC
- | TRBJ2-3 | TRBV7-9 | - | 14 | CASSPGASTDTQYF | TGTGCCAGCAGCCCGGGAGCTAGCACAGATACGCAGTATTTT
- | TRBJ2-2 | TRBV7-7 | - | 15 | CASSSTGSDTGELFF | TGTGCCAGCAGCTCAACAGGGAGTGACACCGGGGAGCTGTTTTTT
- | TRBJ2-4 | TRBV13 | - | 17 | CASSPFSGSLAKNIQYF | TGTGCCAGCAGCCCTTTTTCGGGTAGTTTAGCCAAAAACATTCAGTACTTC
- | TRBJ2-7 | TRBV7-9 | - | 15 | CASSSTSSHSYEQYF | TGTGCCAGCAGCTCAACTAGCAGTCACTCCTACGAGCAGTACTTC
- | TRBJ1-3 | TRBV9 | - | 15 | CASSLDWGSGNTIYF | TGTGCCAGCAGCTTGGACTGGGGCTCTGGAAACACCATATATTTT
- | TRBJ1-2 | TRBV29-1 | few | 11 | CSVDSDIGYTF | TGCAGCGTTGATTCAGATATCGGCTACACCTTC
- | TRBJ2-6 | TRBV5-4 | - | 14 | CASSLGSGANVLTF | TGTGCCAGCAGCTTGGGATCTGGGGCCAACGTCCTGACTTTC
TRBD2 | TRBJ2-7 | TRBV5-1 | - | 16 | CASSLGEGLAAYEQYF | TGCGCCAGCAGCTTGGGAGAGGGACTAGCGGCCTACGAGCAGTACTTC
TRBD1 | TRBJ2-3 | TRBV10-3 | - | 16 | CAIREHIQGRTDTQYF | TGTGCCATCAGGGAACATATACAGGGGCGCACAGATACGCAGTATTTT
TRBD2 | TRBJ2-1 | TRBV7-9 | - | 15 | CASSLGRLPYNEQFF | TGTGCCAGCAGTCTCGGGAGGCTCCCCTACAATGAGCAGTTCTTC
TRBD2 | TRBJ2-2 | TRBV9 | - | 16 | CASSHREGANTGELFF | TGTGCCAGCAGTCACCGGGAGGGGGCGAACACCGGGGAGCTGTTTTTT
TRBD1 | TRBJ1-3 | TRBV5-3 | - | 17 | CARSWGQGLFSGNTIYF | TGTGCCAGAAGCTGGGGACAGGGACTTTTCTCTGGAAACACCATATATTTT
- | TRBJ2-7 | TRBV15 | - | 12 | CATSYSYYEQYF | TGTGCCACCAGCTACAGCTACTACGAGCAGTACTTC
- | TRBJ2-7 | TRBV28 | - | 13 | CASSLSSSYEQYF | TGTGCCAGCAGTTTATCATCCTCCTACGAGCAGTACTTC
- | TRBJ1-2 | TRBV10-3 | - | 13 | CAISGRTNYGYTF | TGTGCCATCAGTGGGAGGACTAACTATGGCTACACCTTC
- | TRBJ1-4 | TRBV6-5 | - | 16 | CASSYSDGERNEKLFF | TGTGCCAGCAGTTACTCTGACGGAGAACGTAATGAAAAACTGTTTTTT
- | TRBJ2-3 | TRBV27 | - | 13 | CASSFPSTDTQYF | TGTGCCAGCAGTTTCCCGAGCACAGATACGCAGTATTTT
- | TRBJ2-7 | TRBV5-6 | - | 15 | CASSSRQVEWGEQYF | TGTGCCAGCAGCTCGCGACAGGTAGAGTGGGGCGAGCAGTACTTC
- | TRBJ2-1 | TRBV4-1 | - | 12 | CASSQKGDEQFF | TGCGCCAGCAGCCAAAAGGGGGATGAGCAGTTCTTC
- | TRBJ2-3 | TRBV10-1 | once | 15 | CASRGANRGTDTQYF | TGCGCCAGCAGAGGGGCTAATCGCGGCACAGATACGCAGTATTTT
- | TRBJ2-5 | TRBV28 | - | 15 | CASRTPLARQETQYF | TGTGCCAGCAGAACCCCTTTGGCCAGACAAGAGACCCAGTACTTC
TRBD1 | TRBJ2-7 | TRBV9 | - | 16 | CASSPGDRGRTYEQYF | TGTGCCAGCAGCCCCGGGGACAGGGGGAGAACCTACGAGCAGTACTTC
- | TRBJ2-7 | TRBV7-8 | - | 14 | CASSTRTLSYEQYF | TGTGCCAGCAGCACCAGGACACTCTCCTACGAGCAGTACTTC
- | TRBJ2-3 | TRBV28 | - | 13 | CASTGLNTDTQYF | TGTGCCAGCACGGGCCTAAACACAGATACGCAGTATTTT
- | TRBJ1-1 | TRBV19 | - | 13 | CASSQDRETEAFF | TGTGCCAGTAGCCAGGACAGAGAGACTGAAGCTTTCTTT
- | TRBJ2-3 | TRBV7-8 | - | 14 | CASSLVGARDTQYF | TGTGCCAGCAGCTTAGTGGGGGCCAGAGATACGCAGTATTTT
- | TRBJ2-3 | TRBV9 | - | 15 | CASSAVGSYQDTQYF | TGTGCCAGCAGCGCCGTCGGCTCCTACCAAGATACGCAGTATTTT
- | TRBJ2-3 | TRBV6-5 | - | 16 | CASSYSSGLGPDTQYF | TGTGCCAGCAGTTACTCATCGGGGTTGGGCCCAGATACGCAGTATTTT
- | TRBJ2-2 | TRBV9 | few | 15 | CASSVGPGNTGELFF | TGTGCCAGCAGCGTAGGTCCCGGGAACACCGGGGAGCTGTTTTTT
- | TRBJ1-2 | TRBV15 | - | 18 | CATSGSGTAAANNYGYTF | TGTGCCACCAGCGGCTCCGGGACGGCGGCGGCGAACAACTATGGCTACACCTTC
- | TRBJ2-7 | TRBV9 | once | 12 | CASSVGSSEQYF | TGTGCCAGCAGCGTTGGATCAAGCGAGCAGTACTTC
- | TRBJ2-3 | TRBV30 | - | 15 | CAWSLGVLEGDTQYF | TGTGCCTGGAGCCTCGGCGTCCTAGAGGGGGATACGCAGTATTTT